This T cell receptor (beta chain) was identified in a study of T cells after yellow fever vaccination. The study made its TCR cDNA through 5'RACE template switching. That step introduced a universal primer site along with UMIs. TCRdb used MiXCR to reprocess the 5' RACE reads, holding one entry per CDR3 protein. The sample contains more than 200,000 distinct CDR3 sequences, roughly 3.5% of which appear only once. The CDR3 is made up of 12 amino acids. Germline V CDR1 and CDR2: MGHDK, SYGVNS. With 6 bases removed from V and 3 bases from J, the gap between germline ends came to 9 bases. Regarding this clonotype: The antigen is undetermined.

Overall study results and limits: It was a small share of clonotypes that appeared in both CD4 and CD8 compartments. At 95% to 98% for CD4 and over 80% for CD8, most primary-vaccination clones showed up again after the booster. Though it reached lower strength, the secondary response hit its peak faster, day 5 versus 15.

The chain joins TRBV25-1 to TRBJ2-7, with D unresolved. The source of this sequence is a man aged 18 to 29 who received the YFV17D yellow fever vaccine. The starting material was PBMCs, obtained 15 days after the yellow fever booster vaccination. The CDR3 is CASRADNYEQYV. CDR3 in DNA: TGTGCCAGCAGGGCAGATAACTACGAGCAGTACGTC.